These 7 T cell receptor beta chains were all obtained from the same sample, sequenced in a study. TCRdb fed the 5' RACE reads into MiXCR, producing one record per CDR3 protein. Of tens of thousands of distinct CDR3 sequences listed, around 22% are singletons. The sequencing sample was made of memory CD4+ T cells sorted from blood. Regarding subset: memory CD4+ T cells, CD4+CD45RO+CD25-. These receptors all come from a female donor with breast cancer.

About this clonotype: A junction boundary mismatches the germline segment, possibly from a read error. The chain uses TRBV4-1 and TRBJ2-7; D may be TRBD1 (6 bases). This CDR3 comprises 15 residues. Per germline, CDR1 MGHRA and CDR2 YSYEKL. CDR3 nucleotide sequence: TGCGCCGGCAGCCACCGGGACACCTCCTCCTACGAGCAGTACTTC. Protein sequence: CAGSHRDTSSYEQYF.

A word on this clonotype: This may be a read error, as it is one base from a much larger clone. The rearrangement uses TRBV6-2 or TRBV6-3 and TRBJ1-2, with a tentative D call TRBD1 (6 bases). V dropped 5 bases and J dropped 5 bases, with 12 bases sitting between them. This CDR3 has 13 residues. CDR1 is MNHEY, CDR2 SVGEGT, per germline. This CDR3 reads CASSADRLYGYTF. CDR3 DNA: TGTGCCAGCAGTGCGGACAGACTTTATGGCTACACCTTC.

Remarks on this clonotype: This may be a read error: a much more frequent sequence differs by one nucleotide. The CDR3 does not end in the conserved phenylalanine or tryptophan, so this is likely a read error. The chain carries TRBV5-1 and TRBJ2-7; 8 bases line up with TRBD1. V was clipped by 5 bases and J by 6 bases; unmatched bases: 10. Per the germline V gene, CDR1 is SGHRS and CDR2 is YFSETQ. CDR3 size: 14 residues. CDR3 sequence (DNA): TGCGCCAGCAGTTACGGACAGGGTCTGAGCGAGCAGTACTCC. Its protein product is CASSYGQGLSEQYS.

This clonotype came up many times. The rearrangement links TRBV29-1 to TRBJ2-1; TRBD2 agrees at 7 bases. The V gene's germline CDR1 is SQVTM and CDR2 ANQGSEA. The J segment lost 8 bases and the V segment lost 7 bases, leaving 11 bases of the junction unmatched. The CDR3 runs to 13 residues. CDR3 loop: CSADPGGIDEQFF. The CDR3 DNA reads as TGCAGCGCTGACCCCGGGGGGATCGATGAGCAGTTCTTC.

Comments on this clonotype: Mismatch with germline at one junction end may stem from a read error. The rearrangement joins TRBV5-1 to TRBJ2-7, with 7 nucleotides matching TRBD1. There are 14 residues in the CDR3. CDR1 and CDR2 from the germline V gene are SGHRS and YFSETQ. The CDR3 is CASSLEDRAHEQYF. The DNA of the CDR3 is TGCGCCAGCAGTTTGGAAGACAGGGCTCACGAGCAGTACTTC.

A word on this clonotype: Just one base apart from a much larger clone, this may be a read error. The J gene is TRBJ2-7, the V gene TRBV10-2; 14 bases fit TRBD2. The germline V gene has CDR1 WSHSY and CDR2 SAAADI. CDR3 length: 16 amino acids. The CDR3: CAEFIGTSGSPYEQYF. The CDR3 DNA reads as TGCGCAGAATTTATCGGGACTAGCGGGAGTCCCTACGAGCAGTACTTC.

The chain has TRBV9 and TRBJ2-3; possibly TRBD1 for D (5 bases). The CDR3 is made up of 14 amino acids. The germline gives CDR1 SGDLS, CDR2 YYNGEE. V was pared by 4 bases and J by 0 bases, with 9 bases between. CDR3 sequence: CASSPQGSTDTQYF. As DNA, the CDR3 is TGTGCCAGCAGCCCCCAGGGAAGCACAGATACGCAGTATTTT.